A single sample is the source of the 5 T cell receptor beta chains below, sequenced in a study of T-cell memory formation after mild COVID-19. From the 5' RACE reads, TCRdb called clonotypes with MiXCR, one entry per CDR3 protein. This sample has some 340,000 distinct CDR3 sequences; roughly 13% occur once, and the top ten carry about a fifth. The sample was PBMCs or a T cell subset sorted from them (not recorded which). Receptors were obtained from a young man who had mild COVID-19 (a few samples of this study predate the infection). Cell type and time point are not known.

V gene TRBV27 combines with J gene TRBJ2-3, with D unclear. The V gene's germline CDR1 is MNHEY and CDR2 SMNVEV (reference sequence). Trimming shortened V by 7 bases and J by 2 bases, and 13 bases separated the two germline ends. The CDR3 is made up of 14 amino acids. The chain's CDR3 is CASTPRFYTDTQYF. The CDR3 DNA is TGTGCCAGCACGCCGAGGTTCTACACAGATACGCAGTATTTT.

This clonotype occurred a few times. The chain carries TRBV11-3 and TRBJ2-5; D remains ambiguous. Trimming shortened V by 2 bases and J by 5 bases, and 12 bases separated the two germline ends. The CDR3 runs to 14 residues. Germline CDR1 and CDR2: SGHNT and YENEEA. The CDR3 loop is CASSLRLTGETQYF. DNA of the CDR3: TGTGCCAGCAGCTTACGGCTTACCGGGGAGACCCAGTACTTC.

This rearrangement joins TRBV29-1 to TRBJ1-2; TRBD1 might be the D (6 bases). The length of the CDR3 is 14 residues. Germline assignment: CDR1 SQVTM and CDR2 ANQGSEA. Trimming took off 4 bases at V and 5 bases at J, with 17 bases between the two ends. CDR3: CSVAATGSFYGYTF. CDR3 nucleotide sequence: TGCAGCGTTGCGGCGACAGGTTCTTTTTATGGCTACACCTTC.

This clonotype was counted many times. The gene calls are TRBV4-2 and TRBJ2-5; 12 bases are a match to TRBD2. Trimming cost V 0 bases and J 5 bases; bases outside gene matches: 7. The germline V gene has CDR1 LGHNA and CDR2 YNFKEQ. The CDR3 contains 17 residues. CDR3 residues: CASSQEGRLAGEETQYF. CDR3 in DNA: TGTGCCAGCAGCCAAGAGGGACGACTAGCGGGGGAGGAGACCCAGTACTTC.

This clonotype has only a few counts. The chain uses TRBV5-1 and TRBJ2-3, with 7 nucleotides matching TRBD2. Trimming at V came to 5 bases and at J to 0 bases, leaving 3 bases not matched to a gene. The CDR3 runs 14 residues. CDR1 is SGHRS and CDR2 is YFSETQ in the germline V gene. CDR3 DNA sequence: TGCGCCAGCAGGAGCGGGGCTAGCACAGATACGCAGTATTTT. Amino acids: CASRSGASTDTQYF.